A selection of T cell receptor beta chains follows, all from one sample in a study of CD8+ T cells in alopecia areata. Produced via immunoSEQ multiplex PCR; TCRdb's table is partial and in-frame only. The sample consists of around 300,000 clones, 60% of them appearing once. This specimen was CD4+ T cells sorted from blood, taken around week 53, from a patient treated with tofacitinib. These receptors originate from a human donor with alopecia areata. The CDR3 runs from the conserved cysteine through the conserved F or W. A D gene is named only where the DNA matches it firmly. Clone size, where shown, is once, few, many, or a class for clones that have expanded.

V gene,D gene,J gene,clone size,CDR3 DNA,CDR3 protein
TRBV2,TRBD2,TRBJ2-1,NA,TGTGCCAGCAGGGCCTTAGCGGGGGGATCCTACAATGAGCAGTTCTTC,CASRALAGGSYNEQFF
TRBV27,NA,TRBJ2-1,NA,TGTGCCAGCAGTGACTACAATGAGCAGTTCTTC,CASSDYNEQFF
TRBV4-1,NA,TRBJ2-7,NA,TGCGCCAGCAGCCGTGGGGACTCCACCGCCGAGCAGTACTTC,CASSRGDSTAEQYF
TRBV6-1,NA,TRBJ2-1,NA,TGTGCCAGCAGTACCGTTGGAAGCTCCTACAATGAGCAGTTCTTC,CASSTVGSSYNEQFF
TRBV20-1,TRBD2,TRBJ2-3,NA,TGCAGTGCTACTAGCGGGGGGGCTGAGTATTTT,CSATSGGAEYF
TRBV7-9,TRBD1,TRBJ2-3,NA,TGTGCCAGCAGCTTTTCACTCCGGGACAGATATACGCAGTATTTT,CASSFSLRDRYTQYF
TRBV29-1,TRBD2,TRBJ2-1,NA,TGCAGCGTTGTCGGCCTAGCGGGGGGATGGGAGCAGTTCTTC,CSVVGLAGGWEQFF
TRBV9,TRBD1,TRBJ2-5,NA,TGTGCCAGCAGCGCCGACAGGGCGGAGGAGACCCAGTACTTC,CASSADRAEETQYF
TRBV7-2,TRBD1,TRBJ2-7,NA,TGTGCCAGCAGCTTGGTGAGACAGGGGGCGCGGGGCGAGCAGTACTTC,CASSLVRQGARGEQYF
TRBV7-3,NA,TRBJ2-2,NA,TGTGCCAGCAGCTCAGGGGTACACACCGGGGAGCTGTTTTTT,CASSSGVHTGELFF
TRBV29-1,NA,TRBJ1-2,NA,TGTAGGCCACTTAACTATGGCTACACCTTC,CRPLNYGYTF
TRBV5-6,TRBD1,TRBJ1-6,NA,TGTGCCAGCAGCAGCAGGACAGGGAGTTATTCACCCCTCCACTTT,CASSSRTGSYSPLHF
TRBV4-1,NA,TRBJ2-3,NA,TGCGCCAGCAGCCAAGACTCTAGCACAGATACGCAGTATTTT,CASSQDSSTDTQYF
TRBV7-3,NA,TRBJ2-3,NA,TGTGCCAGCAGCTTACAGGGCCTCGGAGATACGCAGTATTTT,CASSLQGLGDTQYF
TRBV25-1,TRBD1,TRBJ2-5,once,TGTGCCAGCAGTGAAGGAAGGACAGGGGGGCCACAAGAGACCCAGTACTTC,CASSEGRTGGPQETQYF
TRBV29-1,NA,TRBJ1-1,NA,TGCAGCGTTGAAGATCAGATGGACACTGAAGCTTTCTTT,CSVEDQMDTEAFF
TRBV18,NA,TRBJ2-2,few,TGTGCCAGCTCACCGACCGGGGAGCTGTTTTTT,CASSPTGELFF
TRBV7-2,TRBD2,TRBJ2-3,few,TGTGCCAGCAGCTTAGGACTAGCGGGGGGCTCTGGGTATACGCAGTATTTT,CASSLGLAGGSGYTQYF
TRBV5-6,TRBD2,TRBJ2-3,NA,TGTGCCAGCAGCTTGGAGGCGGGGGGGCCGCCAGATACGCAGTATTTT,CASSLEAGGPPDTQYF
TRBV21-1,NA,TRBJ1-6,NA,TGTGCCAGCAGCAAAGCGTGGGGAGGGCCTATATCACCCCTCCACTTT,CASSKAWGGPISPLHF
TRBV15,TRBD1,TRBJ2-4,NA,TGTGCCACCAGCAGGGCCCACGGGACAGGCGGAGCCAAAAACATTCAGTACTTC,CATSRAHGTGGAKNIQYF
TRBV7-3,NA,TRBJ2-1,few,TGTGCCAGCAGCTTGGTAGTAACCTCCTACAATGAGCAGTTCTTC,CASSLVVTSYNEQFF
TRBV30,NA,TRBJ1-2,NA,TGTGCCTGGAGTTCCAGGGGTCCTCCTAACTATGGCTACACCTTC,CAWSSRGPPNYGYTF
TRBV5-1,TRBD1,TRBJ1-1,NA,TGCGCCAGCAGCCCGGACAGGCCGAACACTGAAGCTTTCTTT,CASSPDRPNTEAFF
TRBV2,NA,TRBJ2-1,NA,TGTGCCAGCAGTGAGGTGGGGTACAATGAGCAGTTCTTC,CASSEVGYNEQFF
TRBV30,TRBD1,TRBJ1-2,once,TGTGCCTGGAGTGTAAAGACAGGGGGGTATGGCTACACCTTC,CAWSVKTGGYGYTF
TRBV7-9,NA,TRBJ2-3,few,TGTGCCAGCACCCCCCGGGGGAGATTCACAGATACGCAGTATTTT,CASTPRGRFTDTQYF
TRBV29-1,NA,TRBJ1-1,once,TGCAGCGTTTCGGGGGTGGGAATTGAAGCTTTCTTT,CSVSGVGIEAFF
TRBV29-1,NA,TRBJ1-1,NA,TGCAGCGCCCCGACGAACACTGAAGCTTTCTTT,CSAPTNTEAFF
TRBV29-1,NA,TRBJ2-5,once,TGCAGCGTGGAGGTTGGGGTTGGAGAGACCCAGTACTTC,CSVEVGVGETQYF
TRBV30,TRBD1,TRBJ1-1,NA,TGTGCCTGGAGTATTTCGCTCGACAGGGTCGGAGCTTTCTTT,CAWSISLDRVGAFF
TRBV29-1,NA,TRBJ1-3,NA,TGCAGCGTTGAAGTTCAGTTTGGAAACACCATATATTTT,CSVEVQFGNTIYF
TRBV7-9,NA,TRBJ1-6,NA,TGTGCCAGCAGCTTAGGAGCAGGAATCAGGGATTCACCCCTCCACTTT,CASSLGAGIRDSPLHF
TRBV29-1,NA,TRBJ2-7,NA,TGCAGCGTTGGGGTAGGTCCCTACGAGCAGTACTTC,CSVGVGPYEQYF
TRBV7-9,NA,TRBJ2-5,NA,TGTGCCAGCAGCCGGGGGGCGGAGACCCAGTACTTC,CASSRGAETQYF
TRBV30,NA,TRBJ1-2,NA,TGTGCCTGGAGTGTAGAGAGGCAGGCGCACACCTTC,CAWSVERQAHTF
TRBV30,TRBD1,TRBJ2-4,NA,TGTGCCTGGAGTGTACAGTGGGGGACAGGCGAAAACATTCAGTACTTC,CAWSVQWGTGENIQYF
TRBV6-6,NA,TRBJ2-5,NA,TGTGCCAGCAGCTTCATTGCGGAGACCCAGTACTTC,CASSFIAETQYF
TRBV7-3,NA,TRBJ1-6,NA,TGTGCCAGCAGCTCGACCGGGACAAGTAATTCACCCCTCCACTTT,CASSSTGTSNSPLHF
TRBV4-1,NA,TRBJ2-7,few,TGCGCCAGCAGCCAAGCGGGCGAGCAGTACTTC,CASSQAGEQYF
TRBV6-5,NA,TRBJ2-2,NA,TGTGCCAGCAGTTCTGACCCTCGCGGGGAGCTGTTTTTT,CASSSDPRGELFF